This T cell receptor (beta chain) was sequenced during a study of radiotherapy plus CTLA-4 blockade in lung cancer. Study-wide background: Objective response was observed in 18% of patients, and disease control in 31%.

V dropped 5 bases and J dropped 1 base, with 8 bases sitting between them. This CDR3 is 13 amino acids long. The V gene's germline CDR1 is SGHTA and CDR2 FQGTGA. TCRdb's table, derived via immunoSEQ multiplex PCR, lists solely in-frame clones and lacks some. The data hold over 70,000 clones, with approximately 86% observed a single time. The source is a human donor with non-small cell lung cancer who had a partial response to radiotherapy plus ipilimumab. The chain couples TRBV7-3 to TRBJ1-1; TRBD1 might be the D (5 bases). The sequences come from peripheral blood, collected from a patient treated with radiotherapy plus ipilimumab. CDR3 loop: CASSPGGNTEAFF. In DNA form, the CDR3 reads TGTGCCAGCAGCCCCGGGGGGAACACTGAAGCTTTCTTT.